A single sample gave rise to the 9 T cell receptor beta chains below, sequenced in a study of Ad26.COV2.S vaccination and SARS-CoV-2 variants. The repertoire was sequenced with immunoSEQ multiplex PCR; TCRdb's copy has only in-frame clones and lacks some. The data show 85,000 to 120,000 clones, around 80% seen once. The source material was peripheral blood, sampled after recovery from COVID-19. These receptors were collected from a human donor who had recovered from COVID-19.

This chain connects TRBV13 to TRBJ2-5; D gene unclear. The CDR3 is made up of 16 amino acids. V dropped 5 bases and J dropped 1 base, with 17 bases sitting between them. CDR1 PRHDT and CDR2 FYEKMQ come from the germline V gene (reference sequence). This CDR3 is CASSIGGVTGQETQYF. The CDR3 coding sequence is TGTGCCAGCAGCATCGGTGGTGTGACGGGCCAAGAGACCCAGTACTTC.

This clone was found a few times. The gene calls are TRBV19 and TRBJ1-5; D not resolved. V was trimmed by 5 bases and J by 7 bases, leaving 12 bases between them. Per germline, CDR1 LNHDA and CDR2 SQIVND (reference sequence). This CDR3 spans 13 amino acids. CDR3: CASSYGLGQPQHF. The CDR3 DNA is TGTGCCAGTAGTTACGGGCTGGGGCAGCCCCAGCATTTT.

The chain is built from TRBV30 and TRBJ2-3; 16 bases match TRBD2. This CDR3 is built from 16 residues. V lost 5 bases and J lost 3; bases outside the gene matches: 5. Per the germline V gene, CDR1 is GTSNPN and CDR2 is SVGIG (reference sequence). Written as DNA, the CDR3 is TGTGCCTGGGACGGGACTAGCGGGGGGGCGACAGATACGCAGTATTTT. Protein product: CAWDGTSGGATDTQYF.

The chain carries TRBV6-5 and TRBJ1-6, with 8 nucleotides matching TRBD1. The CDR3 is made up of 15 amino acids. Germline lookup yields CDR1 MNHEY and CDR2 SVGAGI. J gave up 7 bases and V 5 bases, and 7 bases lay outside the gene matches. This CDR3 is CASSRGQGANSPLHF. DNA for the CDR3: TGTGCCAGCAGTAGAGGACAGGGCGCAAATTCACCCCTCCACTTT.

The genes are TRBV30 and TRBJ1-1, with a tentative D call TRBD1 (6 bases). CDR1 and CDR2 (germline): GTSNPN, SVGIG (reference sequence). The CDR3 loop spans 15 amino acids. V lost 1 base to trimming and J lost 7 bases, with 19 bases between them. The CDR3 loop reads CAWSAGTGKSLEAFF. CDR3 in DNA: TGTGCCTGGAGTGCCGGCACAGGGAAGAGTCTTGAAGCTTTCTTT.

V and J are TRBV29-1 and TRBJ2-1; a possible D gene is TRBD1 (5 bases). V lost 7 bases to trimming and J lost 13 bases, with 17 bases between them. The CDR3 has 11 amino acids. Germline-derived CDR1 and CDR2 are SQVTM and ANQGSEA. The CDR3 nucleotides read TGCAGCGCAACCACCAGGGATTCACAGTTCTTC. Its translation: CSATTRDSQFF.

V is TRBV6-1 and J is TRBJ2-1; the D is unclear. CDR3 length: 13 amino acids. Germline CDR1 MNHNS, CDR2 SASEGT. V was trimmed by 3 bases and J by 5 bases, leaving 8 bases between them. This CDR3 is CASSDKFNNEQFF. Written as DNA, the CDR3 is TGTGCCAGCAGTGATAAGTTCAACAATGAGCAGTTCTTC.

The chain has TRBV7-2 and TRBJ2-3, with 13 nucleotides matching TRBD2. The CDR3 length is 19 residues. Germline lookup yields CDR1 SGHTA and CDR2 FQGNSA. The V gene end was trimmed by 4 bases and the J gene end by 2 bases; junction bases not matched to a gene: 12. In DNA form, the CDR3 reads TGTGCCAGCAGCTCAGTAGGAGGACTAGCGGGGGTCGTCACAGATACGCAGTATTTT. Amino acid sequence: CASSSVGGLAGVVTDTQYF.

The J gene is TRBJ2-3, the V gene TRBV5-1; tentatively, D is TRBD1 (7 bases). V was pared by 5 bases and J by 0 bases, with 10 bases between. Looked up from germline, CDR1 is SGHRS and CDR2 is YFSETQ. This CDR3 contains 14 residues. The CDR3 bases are TGCGCCAGCAGACAGGGGACTAGCACAGATACGCAGTATTTT. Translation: CASRQGTSTDTQYF.